This T cell receptor (beta chain) was retrieved from a study of T cell clonotyping in hematopoietic cell transplantation. Overall study results and limits: Recipient TCR diversity dropped after transplant; expanded clonotypes rose from day 30 to 180. Graft donor and pretransplant recipient Inverse Simpson Index values predicted broader posttransplant TCR diversity. No sorting was done, leaving CD4 and CD8 contributions mixed.

CDR3 size: 16 residues. The germline V gene encodes CDR1 SGHRS and CDR2 YFSETQ. V was pared by 4 bases and J by 4 bases, with 4 bases of the junction left unmatched. This clone was observed a handful of times. The antigen remains unidentified. Assay: immunoSEQ multiplex PCR; the TCRdb copy retains only in-frame clones and omits some. The sample holds roughly 4,300 clones, about 17% seen once. The specimen was peripheral blood mononuclear cells, collected 30 days after allogeneic stem cell transplant. The chain uses TRBV5-1 and TRBJ2-5; 16 nucleotides match TRBD2. The clonotype was recovered from a male patient between 45 and 59 years old who had an allogeneic stem cell transplant from a related donor, so the T cells may come from the graft donor. Some clones in this sample may be carry-over from other donors' samples. Written as DNA, the CDR3 is TGCGCCAGCAGCCCGGGACTAGCGGGAGGGCGAGAGACCCAGTACTTC. Translation: CASSPGLAGGRETQYF.